This entry features one T cell receptor beta chain sequence. Its antigen remains unidentified. No base-level quality is on record; no much larger clone is a single base apart. This sample stems from a study of OX40 agonist ivuxolimab in advanced cancers. For context, the study as a whole: Ivuxolimab was a fully human IgG2 agonistic monoclonal antibody targeting the costimulatory receptor OX40 (CD134). Intravenous ivuxolimab was administered to patients every 2 weeks at six dose levels: 0.01, 0.1, 0.3, 1.5, 3 and 10 mg/kg. Among the roughly 52 dose-escalation patients, around 20 had hepatocellular carcinoma, 15 melanoma, 9 renal cell carcinoma and 9 head and neck cancer. The dose-escalation cohort was roughly 87% male with a mean age of approximately 60 years, ranging from roughly 23 to 85. Prior anti-PD-1, anti-PD-L1 or anti-CTLA-4 therapy was permitted, and checkpoint inhibitors had been received by roughly 40% of dose-escalation patients. Partial responses were achieved by three dose-escalation patients, of whom one had hepatocellular carcinoma and two had cutaneous melanoma. The point of sequencing TCRbeta in the periphery was to test whether ivuxolimab changed TCR sequence diversity and drove clonal T-cell expansion. The monotherapy dose-escalation portion (N of about 50 patients) of the phase I ivuxolimab trial is reported in the paper.

Results the study describes overall, beyond this receptor: After ivuxolimab, more expanded clones were found on average in CD8+ T cells than in CD4+ T cells. Which antigens the clonally expanded peripheral T cells were specific for was not determined. Clonal expansion of both CD4+ and CD8+ blood T cells was observed from baseline to week 6 at doses 0.1 to 3.0 mg/kg. In the 0.1-3.0 mg/kg groups, partial responders were among the patients with the lowest normalized peripheral clonal expansion, particularly in CD8+ T cells. Low levels of normalized T-cell clonal expansion were also seen in some nonresponding patients.

Genomic DNA was extracted from sorted cells for sequencing of the TCRbeta CDR3 region. The immunoSEQ Assay was used to sequence the TCRbeta CDR3 regions. In its TCRdb copy, this immuneACCESS table keeps in-frame sequences only and misses some clones. Where compared with another copy, unresolved V genes explain less than half of these, and the others have no known cause. Across this sample there are 35,000 to 50,000 clones, with 88% seen only once. The ten largest clonotypes hold roughly 18% of the sample. Patients with autoimmune disease history or receiving systemic immunosuppression were excluded from the trial. Peripheral blood for TCR sequencing was collected from all dose cohorts at baseline, on cycle 4 day 1, and on cycle 7 day 1. Samples came from an open-label, multicenter, first-in-human phase I dose-escalation trial of ivuxolimab. Adults with locally advanced or metastatic head and neck squamous cell, hepatocellular, melanoma or renal cell carcinoma were enrolled in the trial. CD4+ and CD8+ T cells were sorted separately from peripheral blood before TCR sequencing.

As encoded in the germline V gene (reference sequence), CDR1 is PRHDT while CDR2 is FYEKMQ. V sheds 5 bases and J sheds 0 bases, leaving 8 bases between their ends. Counted from cysteine to phenylalanine, this CDR3 has 13 amino acids. The kept DNA is CDR3 alone, 39 bases in frame from the first base. The receptor was derived from an adult with an advanced solid tumor such as melanoma, head and neck, liver or kidney cancer. Material: CD4+ or CD8+ T cells sorted from blood, obtained in a trial of the OX40 agonist ivuxolimab. The sequence is built from TRBV13 and TRBJ2-7; the D gene is unclear. The DNA sequence reads TGTGCCAGCAGCCAAGAACGCTCCTACGAGCAGTACTTC. This translates into CASSQERSYEQYF.